The TCR beta chain under discussion was sequenced for a study of technical replicates of blood from a handful of donors. Clones were read by immunoSEQ multiplex PCR, and TCRdb kept only the in-frame ones, dropping some. The sample contains 50,000 to 70,000 clones, 93% of which appear only once. CDR3 size: 16 residues. Trimming removed 2 bases at V and 8 bases at J, with 19 bases between. Germline CDR1 and CDR2: SGHVS and FNYEAQ. This sequence joins TRBV7-6 and TRBJ2-1, with D possibly being TRBD1 (5 bases). The receptor was derived from a human donor in good health. Some clones in this sample may be carry-over from other donors' samples. Sequenced: PBMCs. CDR3 sequence (DNA): TGTGCCAGCAGCTTATGGCCGAGAAAAAGGGGTCATGAGCAGTTCTTC. Translation gives CASSLWPRKRGHEQFF.